This T cell receptor (beta chain) was sequenced in a study of T cells in Graves' hyperthyroidism and ophthalmopathy. The table lists this clonotype with a few counts. CDR1 SNHLY and CDR2 FYNNEI come from the germline V gene. The ends were cut back, 0 bases at V and 5 bases at J, with 11 bases in the middle. The CDR3 is 15 residues long. The CDR3 regions of TCR beta were amplified from RNA transcripts. The primer set for the first-round RT-PCR of the TCR CDR3 was HTBI. TCRdb re-derived calls from the multiplex PCR reads in MiXCR, one entry per CDR3 protein. The profile shows roughly 740,000 distinct CDR3 sequences, about 16% of them singletons. Over 18 months, lack of ophthalmopathy progression marked Graves' hyperthyroidism as stable. The study left out patients who had uncontrolled infection, other autoimmune disease, pregnancy or lactation.

Sequenced material: blood. The chain links TRBV2 to TRBJ1-5; a possible D gene is TRBD1 (6 bases). This TCR was sampled from a man between 18 and 29 years old with Graves' hyperthyroidism. The CDR3 region has the DNA TGTGCCAGCAGTGAAGCTTCCGGGGGCCATCAGCCCCAGCATTTT. The encoded protein is CASSEASGGHQPQHF.